This TCR beta chain was found in a study of cytomegalovirus exposure and HLA in healthy donors. PCR was performed using 60 Vbeta and 13 Jbeta primers. Libraries were prepared by immunoSEQ multiplex PCR; TCRdb keeps only in-frame clonotypes and omits some of them. The sample gives about 160,000 clones, 60% to 80% of which show up once; roughly 9.7% is in the top ten. Points on this clone: Antigen: not known. At the DNA level, this CDR3 is encoded by other sequences in the same sample as well.

Study conclusions and caveats: Earlier analysis looked at TCR beta V segments, and most were productive about 87% or about 30% of the time.

CDR1 is SEHNR, CDR2 FQNEAQ, per germline (reference sequence). The CDR3 is 16 amino acids. The V gene end was trimmed by 1 base and the J gene end by 2 bases; junction bases not matched to a gene: 7. Material for sequencing was PBMCs. The V call is TRBV7-9, the J call TRBJ2-5, with 7 bases matching TRBD2. This sequence originates from a man aged 18 to 30 in good health and CMV-seropositive. CDR3 DNA: TGTGCCAGCAGCTTAGGGACTAGTGGGCTTCAAGAGACCCAGTACTTC. It specifies CASSLGTSGLQETQYF.